This entry is about one T cell receptor beta chain. Its antigen is currently not known. No per-base quality is available; no much larger clone lies one base away. Peripheral blood CD8+ and CD4+ T cells from healthy donors, Susac syndrome patients and multiple sclerosis patients were profiled by high-throughput TCR beta sequencing. The multiple sclerosis controls were treatment-naive patients who had stable or active relapsing-remitting disease and met the revised McDonald criteria. Bulk CD8+ and CD4+ T cells were purified by magnetic negative isolation, whereas CD8+ TEMRA cells were enriched by FACS. Blood was drawn into EDTA tubes, processed within 24 hours, and PBMCs were isolated by density gradient centrifugation. PBMCs intended for TCR sequencing were frozen in liquid nitrogen and were later thawed in a 37 degrees C water bath. A purity of at least 90% was achieved for sorted or isolated CD4+, CD8+ and CD8+ TEMRA cells.

The data derive from a study of CD8 T cells in Susac syndrome (dated by TCRdb to about 2019). Background for the entire study: The study used repertoire sequencing to test whether antigen drove CD8+ T cell activation and differentiation in Susac syndrome. CD8+ T cell repertoire clonality was compared between some 12 healthy donors, approximately 14 Susac syndrome patients and roughly 15 multiple sclerosis patients. The paper's findings and limits, for the study overall: The number of individuals in the TCR sequencing and HLA analysis was acknowledged as relatively small.

Reading the germline V gene gives CDR1 SGHTA and CDR2 FQGNSA. V is cut by 4 bases and J by 6 bases, and the space between the germline ends is 12 bases. The CDR3 measures 13 amino acids from cysteine to phenylalanine. The retained sequence is limited to the CDR3, 39 bases, with the frame set at the first base. RNA was extracted with the RNeasy kit and roughly 0.5 to 1 ug was reverse transcribed using random hexamers. The immunoSEQ multiplex PCR assay, covering 54 Vbeta and 13 Jbeta segments, was used to amplify TCR beta CDR3 regions. To correct PCR amplification bias, a synthetic template baseline was used for both primer optimization and computational correction. The authors' pipeline ran thus. Reads were annotated to V, D and J genes per IMGT and analyzed with immunoSEQ Analyzer, keeping only productive sequences. Clonality was calculated as one minus the Shannon entropy normalized by log2 of the number of productive unique sequences. Public and private clones were assessed among the 100 most prevalent clones of each patient and control. Clones were defined as Susac-specific if absent from the healthy and MS cohorts, from approximately 1,100 published viral clones and from other ImmuneACCESS disease sequences. TCRdb ran its own pipeline on the public reads, namely fastp trimming at Q25 and MiXCR clone calling, and kept in-frame beta chains. For every CDR3 protein sequence, its rows merge into one entry that carries the most common genes and DNA. The V and J calls were not made by the authors but by TCRdb's processing. Counted in this sample were 100,000 to 150,000 distinct CDR3 sequences; roughly 80% of them appeared once. Roughly 0.5% of the sample rests with the top ten.

The receptor comes from a human donor with multiple sclerosis. The rearrangement combines TRBV7-2 with TRBJ2-5; D gene: possibly TRBD1, on 5 matching bases. Source material: CD8+ T cells from PBMCs. The nucleotide sequence reads as follows: TGTGCCAGCAGCTCCGATGGGGCGCAGACCCAGTACTTC. The encoded protein is CASSSDGAQTQYF.